Shown below are 15 T cell receptor beta chains from a single sample sequenced in a study of cytomegalovirus exposure and HLA in healthy donors. With 60 Vbeta and 13 Jbeta primers, the PCR was carried out. Sequencing used immunoSEQ multiplex PCR; TCRdb keeps in-frame clones, though not all of them. The table records fewer than 250,000 clones, approximately 78% of them present only once. Sequences were obtained from PBMCs. Receptors originate from a male donor in good health and CMV-seronegative.

This rearrangement joins TRBV27 to TRBJ1-4; weak D call: TRBD1 (6 bases). Germline loops: CDR1 MNHEY, CDR2 SMNVEV (reference sequence). The CDR3 extends over 17 amino acids. Trimming cost V 7 bases and J 4 bases, with 22 bases left between them. In DNA, the CDR3 is TGTGCCAGCACCCCACCCGAGACGGGACACGTTAATGAAAAACTGTTTTTT. It specifies CASTPPETGHVNEKLFF.

The chain joins TRBV25-1 to TRBJ2-1; 10 bases align to TRBD2. The CDR3 is made up of 15 amino acids. V shed 0 bases and J 10 bases; nucleotides not matched to a gene: 6. Looked up from germline, CDR1 is MGHDK and CDR2 is SYGVNS. Here the CDR3 reads CASSEYEDSGREQFF. The CDR3 DNA reads TGTGCCAGCAGTGAATATGAGGATAGCGGGAGGGAGCAGTTCTTC.

The rearrangement uses TRBV19 and TRBJ1-5, with D possibly TRBD1 on 5 matching bases. Germline V gene data show CDR1 as LNHDA and CDR2 as SQIVND (reference sequence). V lost 7 bases and J lost 1, with 11 bases in between. This CDR3 spans 14 amino acids. The CDR3 here is CASTVGGSNQPQHF. Written as DNA, the CDR3 is TGTGCCAGTACCGTGGGGGGAAGCAATCAGCCCCAGCATTTT.

This chain uses TRBV10-2 with TRBJ1-4; 7 bases map to TRBD1. The CDR3 is 15 amino acids. In germline, CDR1 is WSHSY, CDR2 SAAADI. The junction had 11 bases not matched to a gene; V was cut back by 6 bases and J by 7 bases. CDR3 residues: CASRPGTVRGEKLFF. The CDR3 DNA reads as TGCGCCAGCAGGCCCGGGACAGTACGTGGTGAAAAACTGTTTTTT.

The chain uses TRBV19 and TRBJ2-7, with D possibly matching TRBD2 (6 bases). This CDR3 is built from 16 residues. Germline V gives CDR1 LNHDA, CDR2 SQIVND (reference sequence). V lost 2 bases to trimming and J lost 2 bases, with 16 bases between them. CDR3 nucleotides: TGTGCCAGTAGTATAAATCCAGGGAGGTTACCCTACGAGCAGTACTTC. Residues: CASSINPGRLPYEQYF.

In this sample, this clone turned up once. The chain couples TRBV5-1 to TRBJ2-5; 9 bases are shared with TRBD1. The better agreement between TRBJ2-7 and the DNA end casts doubt on the J call. CDR3 length: 14 residues. Germline CDR1 and CDR2: SGHRS and YFSETQ. CDR3 loop: CASSFTGGGYEQYF. Written as DNA, the CDR3 is TGCGCCAGCAGCTTCACAGGGGGCGGCTACGAGCAGTACTTC.

As regards this clone: Additional DNA sequences in this sample encode the identical CDR3. The chain carries TRBV6-5 and TRBJ1-2, with D possibly being TRBD1 (5 bases). Germline-derived CDR1 and CDR2 are MNHEY and SVGAGI. The CDR3 totals 11 residues. V was trimmed by 2 bases and J by 7 bases, leaving 5 bases between them. DNA for the CDR3: TGTGCCAGCAGTTACAGGGGTGGCTACACCTTC. This gives the protein CASSYRGGYTF.

The CDR3 here is CASKAGTSGSRLNEQFF. DNA of the CDR3: TGTGCCAGTAAAGCCGGGACTAGCGGGAGTAGGTTGAATGAGCAGTTCTTC. V and J are TRBV19 and TRBJ2-1, with 14 nucleotides matching TRBD2. In germline, CDR1 is LNHDA, CDR2 SQIVND (reference sequence). V was clipped by 7 bases and J by 7 bases; unmatched bases: 12. This CDR3 region has 17 residues.

The J gene is TRBJ2-7, the V gene TRBV18, with D maybe TRBD2 (7 bases). This CDR3 is 16 amino acids long. With 0 bases removed from V and 0 bases from J, the gap between germline ends came to 12 bases. Germline V gene sequence: CDR1 KGHSH, CDR2 LQKENI. The CDR3 protein is CASSPPLGGDSYEQYF. In DNA form, the CDR3 reads TGTGCCAGCTCACCACCTCTAGGGGGGGACTCCTACGAGCAGTACTTC.

This clone has a single count. V is TRBV9 and J is TRBJ2-3, with 9 bases aligning to TRBD2. Germline CDR1 and CDR2: SGDLS and YYNGEE. CDR3 length equals 18 residues. V dropped 3 bases and J dropped 2; count of bases not matched to a gene: 13. The CDR3 DNA reads as TGTGCCAGCAGCGGTAGGGGACTAGCAGATGCACACACAGATACGCAGTATTTT. Translated: CASSGRGLADAHTDTQYF. Full variable domain (rest looked up from reference TRBV9 and TRBJ2-3): DSGVTQTPKHLITATGQRVTLRCSPRSGDLSVYWYQQSLDQGLQFLIQYYNGEERAKGNILERFSAQQFPDLHSELNLSSLELGDSALYFCASSGRGLADAHTDTQYFGPGTRLTVL.

This chain uses TRBV15 with TRBJ2-1; 8 bases are shared with TRBD2. The CDR3 is 19 amino acids. Germline lookup yields CDR1 LNHNV and CDR2 YYDKDF (reference sequence). The J segment lost 3 bases and the V segment lost 2 bases, leaving 15 bases of the junction unmatched. The CDR3 nucleotides are TGTGCCACCAGCAGACAACCCGGGACTAGTCGGAAAGGCTACAATGAGCAGTTCTTC. Protein sequence: CATSRQPGTSRKGYNEQFF.

V is TRBV7-3 and J is TRBJ1-6; TRBD1 matches 7 bases. CDR3 length equals 15 residues. Losses at the gene ends were 5 bases for V and 8 bases for J; bases not matched to a gene: 9. Germline CDR1 SGHTA, CDR2 FQGTGA. CDR3 loop: CASSPTGSKDSPLHF. The CDR3 region has the DNA TGTGCCAGCAGCCCGACAGGGAGTAAGGATTCACCCCTCCACTTT.

The rearrangement joins TRBV27 to TRBJ2-7; 8 bases match TRBD1. V lost 6 bases and J lost 0; bases outside the gene matches: 7. CDR1 and CDR2 (germline): MNHEY, SMNVEV (reference sequence). CDR3 length: 15 residues. Here the CDR3 DNA reads TGTGCCAGCAGATTACAGGGGGTCGGCTCCTACGAGCAGTACTTC. This sequence encodes CASRLQGVGSYEQYF.

The chain joins TRBV19 to TRBJ2-7, with D perhaps matching TRBD2 (5 bases). The V gene lost 1 base and the J gene lost 4 bases, with 8 bases spanning the gap. This CDR3 comprises 13 residues. Per germline, CDR1 LNHDA and CDR2 SQIVND (reference sequence). The CDR3 is CASSIASGYEQYF. In nucleotides, the CDR3 is TGTGCCAGTAGTATAGCGAGCGGTTACGAGCAGTACTTC. Full variable domain (remainder filled in from reference TRBV19 and TRBJ2-7): DGGITQSPKYLFRKEGQNVTLSCEQNLNHDAMYWYRQDPGQGLRLIYYSQIVNDFQKGDIAEGYSVSREKKESFPLTVTSAQKNPTAFYLCASSIASGYEQYFGPGTRLTVT.

Remarks on this clone: Distinct nucleotide sequences in the sample also encode this CDR3. V gene TRBV27 combines with J gene TRBJ2-1; TRBD2 might be the D (6 bases). The CDR3 runs 15 residues. Looked up from germline, CDR1 is MNHEY and CDR2 is SMNVEV (reference sequence). Deletions cut 5 bases from V and 0 bases from J, with 11 bases between. The CDR3 nucleotides read TGTGCCAGCAGTCTTAGCGGAAGCTCCTACAATGAGCAGTTCTTC. Translated: CASSLSGSSYNEQFF.